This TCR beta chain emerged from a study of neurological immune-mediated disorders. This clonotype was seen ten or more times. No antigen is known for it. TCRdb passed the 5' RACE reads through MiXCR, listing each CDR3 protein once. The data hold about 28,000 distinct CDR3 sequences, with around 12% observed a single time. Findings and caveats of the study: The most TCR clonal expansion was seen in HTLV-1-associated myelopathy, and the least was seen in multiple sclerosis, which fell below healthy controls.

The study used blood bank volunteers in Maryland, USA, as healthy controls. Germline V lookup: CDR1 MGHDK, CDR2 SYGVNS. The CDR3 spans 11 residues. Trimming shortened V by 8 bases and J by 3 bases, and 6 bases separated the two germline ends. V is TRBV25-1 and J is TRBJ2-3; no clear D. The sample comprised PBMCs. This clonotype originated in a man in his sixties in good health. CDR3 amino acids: CASARTDTQYF. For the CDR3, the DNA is TGTGCCAGCGCCAGGACAGATACGCAGTATTTT.